This TCR beta chain was sequenced for a study of monozygotic twins with cystic fibrosis (dated by TCRdb to the early 2020s). For the study in its entirety: Barcoded libraries were prepared from 2.5 to 3.5 micrograms of fragmented DNA with around 15 PCR cycles. The cohort included ten female and six male twin pairs, mostly children and adolescents, aged roughly 2.0 to 36.4 years with a median of 9.1 years. To assess genetic influence on V and J gene usage, the study compared TCR beta repertoires within and across 16 monozygotic twin pairs with cystic fibrosis. Data for three of the twin pairs had been reported previously in another context. Twins were ranked among 980 or so cohort participants for weight-for-height and FEVPerc (FEV1 disease centile) at the day of blood sampling.

Germline trimming amounts to 2 bases on V and 3 bases on J, with 6 as the count of junction bases outside the gene matches. The germline V gene encodes CDR1 SGHTA and CDR2 FQGNSA. The CDR3 runs 18 residues from the cysteine to the phenylalanine. Only CDR3 DNA remains: 54 bases, in frame from the first base. The sample holds one count of this clone. The antigen it recognizes is unknown. No base qualities exist here, and no much larger clone lies one base off it. Following the manufacturer's instructions, TCR beta CDR3 regions were amplified by multiplex PCR with the immunoSEQ immune profiling system. An Illumina NextSeq system was used for sequencing. The published analysis was carried out like this. The immunoSEQ Analyzer platform handled processing of the sequence data, and clonality was calculated by taking the square root of Simpson's index of productive rearrangements. Similarity in V and J usage was measured by Jensen-Shannon distance, and OLGA was used to compute CDR3 generation probabilities. The immuneACCESS database (August 2020) and VDJdb (December 2020) were searched for shared CDR3 sequences. TCRdb mirrors the immuneACCESS table, restricted to in-frame sequences. Some clones are absent from its copies; in checked studies, under half trace to an unresolved V gene, and the reason for the others is unknown. The V and J calls and the clone size are those of that table, but D and trimming were determined from the DNA. Across this sample there are about 26,000 clones, with 90% seen only once. The top ten hold around 0.5% of the sample.

The study at large found these results: Significantly higher nucleotide-identical clonotype sharing was observed within monozygotic CF twin pairs than between unrelated CF individuals (P = 0.000026, Mann-Whitney). Only a small cohort was studied, and no association of shared CDR3 numbers with age, concordance or disease severity was found. In 13 of 16 pairs, V gene usage most closely resembled the co-twin's, and the same held for J usage in 8 of 16 pairs, a pattern suggesting genetic constraints. Simpson clonality was found to be generally low (median roughly 0.009), suggesting a naive-dominated repertoire, although higher clonality was observed in the most severely affected patients.

The twin pairs came from the European Cystic Fibrosis Twin and Sibling Study Cohort, a cohort that recruited patients from over a hundred CF clinics across 14 European countries. Both zygosity and CFTR genotype were checked in-house, and zygosity was tested with multiplex PCR across nine short tandem repeat loci. Peripheral blood was taken from each twin, and clinical parameters were recorded on the day of blood sampling. Phenol/chloroform extraction was used to isolate genomic DNA from peripheral blood cells, and the DNA was then kept in TE buffer at 4 degrees C. The TCR originated in a girl aged 2-10 years with cystic fibrosis. Material: blood. Rearrangement joined TRBV7-2 to TRBJ2-6, with 11 bases matching TRBD2. The DNA sequence reads TGTGCCAGCAGCTTAAGACGACTAGCGGGGAATGGGGCCAACGTCCTGACTTTC. The translation is CASSLRRLAGNGANVLTF.